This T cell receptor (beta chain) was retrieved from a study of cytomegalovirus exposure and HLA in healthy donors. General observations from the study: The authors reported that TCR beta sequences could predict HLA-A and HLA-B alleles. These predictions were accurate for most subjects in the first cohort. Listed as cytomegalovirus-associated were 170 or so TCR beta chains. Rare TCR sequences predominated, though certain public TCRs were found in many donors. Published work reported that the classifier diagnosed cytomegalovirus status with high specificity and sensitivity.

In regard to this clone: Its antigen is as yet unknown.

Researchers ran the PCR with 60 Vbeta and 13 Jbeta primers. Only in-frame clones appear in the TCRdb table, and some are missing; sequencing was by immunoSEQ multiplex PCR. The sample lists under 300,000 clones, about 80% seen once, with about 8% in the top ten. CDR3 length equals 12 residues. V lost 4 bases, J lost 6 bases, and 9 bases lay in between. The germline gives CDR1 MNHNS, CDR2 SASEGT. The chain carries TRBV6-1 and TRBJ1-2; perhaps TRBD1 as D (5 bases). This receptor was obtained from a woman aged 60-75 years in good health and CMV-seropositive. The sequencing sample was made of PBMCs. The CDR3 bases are TGTGCCAGCAGTGTAGGGGTCCATGGCTACACCTTC. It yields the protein CASSVGVHGYTF.